The T cell receptor beta chain under discussion was sequenced for a study of T-cell memory formation after mild COVID-19. Notes on the study in general: CD4+ bias marked clones expanding day 15 to 37, unlike balanced contracting clones. Clones from the second wave (peaking day 37) had unconfirmed SARS-CoV-2 specificity. Contracting CD8+ clones were enriched in EMRA, CD4+ mainly in CM and EM.

TCRdb analysed the 5' RACE reads with MiXCR anew, one entry per CDR3 protein. The sample lists almost 550,000 distinct CDR3 sequences, roughly 21% occurring once. The CDR3 covers 16 residues. Trimming shortened V by 0 bases and J by 3 bases, and 15 bases separated the two germline ends. Germline CDR1 reads MNHEY; CDR2 reads SVGAGI. This clonotype was counted only a few times. Antigen specificity is unknown. The V gene is TRBV6-5, the J gene TRBJ2-7; D possibly uses TRBD1 or TRBD2 (5 bases each). This sequence was found in an adult woman who had mild COVID-19 (a few samples of this study predate the infection). Cell type and time point are not known. Material for sequencing was PBMCs or a T cell subset sorted from them (not recorded which). The CDR3 sequence is CASSYSRGAPHYEQYF. The CDR3 DNA reads as TGTGCCAGCAGTTACTCGAGAGGGGCCCCCCACTACGAGCAGTACTTC.